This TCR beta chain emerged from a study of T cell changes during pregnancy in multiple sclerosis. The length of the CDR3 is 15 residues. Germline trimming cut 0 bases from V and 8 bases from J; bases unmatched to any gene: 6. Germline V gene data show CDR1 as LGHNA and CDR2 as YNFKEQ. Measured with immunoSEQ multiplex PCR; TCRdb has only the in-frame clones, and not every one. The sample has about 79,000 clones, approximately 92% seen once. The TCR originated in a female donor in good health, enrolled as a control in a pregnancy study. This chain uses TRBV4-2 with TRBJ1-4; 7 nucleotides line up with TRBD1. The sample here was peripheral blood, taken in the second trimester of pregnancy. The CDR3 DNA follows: TGTGCCAGCAGCCAAGATGGTCAGGGGGTCGAAAAACTGTTTTTT. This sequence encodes CASSQDGQGVEKLFF.